The 14 T cell receptor beta chains in this list originate from one sample, sequenced in a study of blood T cell repertoires in COVID-19. Only in-frame clones appear in the TCRdb table, and some are missing; sequencing was by immunoSEQ multiplex PCR. Of about 120,000 clones listed, 65% to 85% were seen once; the top ten hold about 5.4%. Sequencing was carried out using peripheral blood. The source is a man older than 75 with active or convalescent COVID-19.

The chain links TRBV5-1 to TRBJ2-7; 9 positions match TRBD1. CDR1 and CDR2 (germline): SGHRS, YFSETQ. CDR3 size: 16 residues. V shed 0 bases, J shed 5 bases, and the junction held 9 bases outside the gene matches. The CDR3: CASSLGLGTGFDEQYF. Written as DNA, the CDR3 is TGCGCCAGCAGCTTGGGGTTAGGGACAGGGTTCGACGAGCAGTACTTC.

The J gene is TRBJ2-5, the V gene TRBV2; D is possibly TRBD2 (6 bases). Germline values: CDR1 SNHLY, CDR2 FYNNEI. V lost 8 bases, J lost 1 base, and 14 bases lay in between. The CDR3 sequence is 14 residues long. The CDR3 region is CASGRDLVQETQYF. The CDR3 region has the DNA TGTGCCAGCGGCCGGGACTTGGTCCAAGAGACCCAGTACTTC.

This clone has a handful of counts. CDR3 coding DNA: TGCGCCAGCAGCCAAGAGTTACAGACTAGCGGAGTCACCGGGGAGCTGTTTTTT. It yields the protein CASSQELQTSGVTGELFF. J is TRBJ2-2 and V is TRBV4-3; TRBD2 aligns across 9 bases. Trimming cost V 0 bases and J 4 bases; bases outside gene matches: 9. The V gene's germline CDR1 is LGHNA and CDR2 YSLEER. The CDR3 extends over 18 amino acids.

The V gene is TRBV12-3 or TRBV12-4, the J gene TRBJ1-2; 8 bases align to TRBD1. The junction had 5 bases not matched to a gene; V was cut back by 5 bases and J by 6 bases. CDR3 length: 13 amino acids. The CDR3 spells CASSVGQGDGYTF. The CDR3 nucleotides read TGTGCCAGCAGTGTCGGACAGGGTGATGGCTACACCTTC.

The genes are TRBV4-1 and TRBJ1-1; 10 nucleotides match TRBD1. V was clipped by 1 base and J by 2 bases; unmatched bases: 4. Germline lookup yields CDR1 MGHRA and CDR2 YSYEKL. The CDR3 runs to 16 residues. In nucleotides, the CDR3 is TGCGCCAGCAGCCAAGGACAGGGGGCGACTAACACTGAAGCTTTCTTT. Translating gives CASSQGQGATNTEAFF.

The rearrangement joins TRBV25-1 to TRBJ1-4; D is possibly TRBD1 (5 bases). The CDR3 spans 15 residues. CDR1 and CDR2 from the germline V gene are MGHDK and SYGVNS. V lost 2 bases and J 4 bases, leaving 11 bases between the germline ends. The CDR3 here is CASSEPTGDNEKLFF. The CDR3 nucleotides are TGTGCCAGCAGTGAACCGACGGGGGATAATGAAAAACTGTTTTTT. Based on the CDR3 plus reference TRBV25-1 and TRBJ1-4, the full variable domain is EADIYQTPRYLVIGTGKKITLECSQTMGHDKMYWYQQDPGMELHLIHYSYGVNSTEKGDLSSESTVSRIRTEHFPLTLESARPSHTSQYLCASSEPTGDNEKLFFGSGTQLSVL.

About this clone itself: Sequence at one end of the junction differs from germline and may be a read error. V usage is TRBV7-2 and J usage is TRBJ2-5; tentatively, D is TRBD1 (6 bases). CDR3 length: 14 residues. Germline loops: CDR1 SGHTA, CDR2 FQGNSA. CDR3 sequence (DNA): TGTGCCAGCAGGTTAGGACAGTACCAAGAGACCCAGTACTTC. It codes for CASRLGQYQETQYF.

V and J are TRBV5-1 and TRBJ1-1; 8 bases are a match to TRBD1. CDR1 SGHRS and CDR2 YFSETQ come from the germline V gene. The J segment lost 1 base and the V segment lost 4 bases, leaving 3 bases of the junction unmatched. The CDR3 extends over 14 amino acids. The CDR3, as DNA: TGCGCCAGCAGCAGGACAGGGAAGAACACTGAAGCTTTCTTT. Residues: CASSRTGKNTEAFF.

The rearrangement links TRBV2 to TRBJ2-1, with 8 bases identical to TRBD1. The J segment lost 8 bases and the V segment lost 2 bases, leaving 8 bases of the junction unmatched. This CDR3 comprises 15 residues. CDR1 and CDR2 (germline): SNHLY, FYNNEI. The chain's CDR3 is CASSEYGQGADEQFF. Written as DNA, the CDR3 is TGTGCCAGCAGTGAATATGGGCAGGGGGCCGATGAGCAGTTCTTC. The full variable domain, with the rest looked up from reference TRBV2 and TRBJ2-1, is EPEVTQTPSHQVTQMGQEVILRCVPISNHLYFYWYRQILGQKVEFLVSFYNNEISEKSEIFDDQFSVERPDGSNFTLKIRSTKLEDSAMYFCASSEYGQGADEQFFGPGTRLTVL.

The chain is built from TRBV6-6 and TRBJ1-3, with TRBD1 matching over 7 bases. V gave up 5 bases and J gave up 0 bases; unmatched junction bases: 10. CDR1 and CDR2 (germline): MNHNY, SVGAGI (reference sequence). The CDR3 consists of 17 residues. The DNA of the CDR3 is TGTGCCAGCAGTCCCCAGGGGGACTTTTCCTCTGGAAACACCATATATTTT. It codes for CASSPQGDFSSGNTIYF.

In this sample, this clone turned up a few times. V is TRBV28 and J is TRBJ1-3; D is unresolved. Germline V gene sequence: CDR1 MDHEN, CDR2 SYDVKM. The CDR3 runs 13 residues. V lost 2 bases and J lost 3, with 5 bases in between. The CDR3 sequence: CASSLHFGNTIYF. The CDR3 DNA sequence: TGTGCCAGCAGTTTACACTTTGGAAACACCATATATTTT.

J is TRBJ2-5 and V is TRBV15; 11 bases line up with TRBD2. Per germline, CDR1 LNHNV and CDR2 YYDKDF (reference sequence). The V segment lost 1 base and the J segment 5 bases; nucleotides outside the gene matches: 6. The CDR3 consists of 16 residues. CDR3 sequence: CATSRVATSGDETQYF. For the CDR3, the DNA is TGTGCCACCAGCAGAGTTGCGACTAGCGGGGATGAGACCCAGTACTTC.

The V and J genes are TRBV5-6 and TRBJ1-3, with a possible D match to TRBD1 (6 bases). The CDR3 runs 16 residues. V was trimmed by 4 bases and J by 2 bases, leaving 16 bases between them. In germline, CDR1 is SGHDT, CDR2 YYEEEE. The DNA of the CDR3 is TGTGCCAGCAGCCCCCTGGGGGGGGCAGCTGGAAACACCATATATTTT. This codes for CASSPLGGAAGNTIYF.

The CDR3 spells CASSYMGGLTGELFF. In nucleotides, the CDR3 is TGTGCCAGCAGTTATATGGGGGGGCTCACCGGGGAGCTGTTTTTT. The chain links TRBV6-5 to TRBJ2-2; a weak D match, TRBD2 (7 bases). CDR3 length equals 15 residues. Germline CDR1 and CDR2: MNHEY and SVGAGI. V was shortened by 3 bases and J by 4 bases, with 12 bases between the two germline ends.